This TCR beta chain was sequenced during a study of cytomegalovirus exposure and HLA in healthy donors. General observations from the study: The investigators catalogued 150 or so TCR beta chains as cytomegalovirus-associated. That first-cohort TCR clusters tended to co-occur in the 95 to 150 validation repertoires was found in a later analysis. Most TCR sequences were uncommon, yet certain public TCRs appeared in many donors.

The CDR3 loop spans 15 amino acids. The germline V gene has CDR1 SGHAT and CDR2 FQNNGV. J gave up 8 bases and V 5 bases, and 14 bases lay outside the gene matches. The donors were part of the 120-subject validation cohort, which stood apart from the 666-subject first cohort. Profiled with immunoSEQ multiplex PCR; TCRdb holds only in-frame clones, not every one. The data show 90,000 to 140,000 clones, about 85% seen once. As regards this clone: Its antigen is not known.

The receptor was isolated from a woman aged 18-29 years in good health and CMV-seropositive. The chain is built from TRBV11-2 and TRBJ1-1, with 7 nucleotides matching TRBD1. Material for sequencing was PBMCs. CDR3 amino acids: CASSELTRTGAEAFF. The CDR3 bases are TGTGCCAGCAGCGAATTAACTAGGACAGGAGCCGAAGCTTTCTTT.